Listed here are 2 T cell receptor beta chains from one sample, sequenced in a study of T cell responses to AZD1222 COVID-19 vaccine. Method: immunoSEQ multiplex PCR; TCRdb's copy keeps in-frame clones and lacks some. The top ten hold about 5% of the sample, which has over 130,000 clones, around 90% seen once. The source was peripheral blood, collected on day 0 of AZD1222 vaccination. The receptors originated from an adult in good health.

V is TRBV28 and J is TRBJ1-4, with a weak D call TRBD1 (5 bases). Germline values: CDR1 MDHEN, CDR2 SYDVKM. CDR3 length: 15 amino acids. Trimming removed 6 bases from V and 0 bases from J, with 11 bases in between. The DNA of the CDR3 is TGTGCCAGCAGCCCCCCGACAGCAACTAATGAAAAACTGTTTTTT. Its translation is CASSPPTATNEKLFF.

The chain employs TRBV11-2 and TRBJ2-1; the D call may be TRBD1 or TRBD2 (5 bases each). The V end was cut by 5 bases, the J end by 7 bases, with 12 bases between. Germline V gives CDR1 SGHAT, CDR2 FQNNGV. The CDR3 extends over 13 amino acids. The CDR3 nucleotides read TGTGCCAGCAGCCTAAGATGGGGGAATGAGCAGTTCTTC. Translation: CASSLRWGNEQFF.